The 25 T cell receptor beta chains in this list originate from one sample, sequenced in a study of neurological immune-mediated disorders. TCRdb analysed the 5' RACE reads with MiXCR anew, one entry per CDR3 protein. The table has 65,000 to 95,000 distinct CDR3 sequences, 4.5% to 6.5% seen once. The source material was PBMCs. The receptors shown here come from a woman in her thirties with multiple sclerosis.

In this sample, this clonotype turned up many times. The gene calls are TRBV2 and TRBJ2-7, with TRBD1 matching over 7 bases. Germline V CDR1 and CDR2: SNHLY, FYNNEI. Germline trimming cut 6 bases from V and 3 bases from J; bases unmatched to any gene: 17. The CDR3 sequence is 17 residues long. CDR3 DNA sequence: TGTGCCAGCAGAGGAACCCGATCGACAGGGAACTACTACGAGCAGTACGTC. Translating gives CASRGTRSTGNYYEQYV.

In its sample, this clonotype was seen many times. This chain uses TRBV5-1 with TRBJ1-4; tentatively, D is TRBD1 (5 bases). CDR3 length: 16 residues. The germline V and J ends were trimmed by 0 bases and 0 bases, with 9 bases remaining between them. The V gene's germline CDR1 is SGHRS and CDR2 YFSETQ. CDR3 loop: CASSLDGGATNEKLFF. The CDR3 bases are TGCGCCAGCAGCTTGGACGGGGGGGCAACTAATGAAAAACTGTTTTTT.

This clonotype was seen many times. The chain has TRBV18 and TRBJ1-3; 7 bases fit TRBD1. CDR3 length equals 16 residues. V gave up 1 base and J gave up 0 bases; unmatched junction bases: 3. Germline V gene lookup returns CDR1 KGHSH and CDR2 LQKENI. CDR3 loop: CASSPRDSISGNTIYF. The CDR3 nucleotides read TGTGCCAGCTCACCACGGGACAGCATCTCTGGAAACACCATATATTTT.

This clonotype was recorded at least ten times. V and J are TRBV14 and TRBJ2-1; TRBD2 matches at 8 bases. The length of the CDR3 is 16 residues. The germline CDR1 and CDR2 sequences are SGHDN and FVKESK. The ends lost 4 bases at V and 0 bases at J; junction bases unmatched: 5. This CDR3 is CASSRRTSSSYNEQFF. CDR3 in DNA: TGTGCCAGCAGCCGTCGGACTAGCAGCTCCTACAATGAGCAGTTCTTC.

The V and J genes are TRBV20-1 and TRBJ2-2, with 7 bases lining up with TRBD1. The V segment lost 3 bases and the J segment 3 bases; nucleotides outside the gene matches: 13. The CDR3 has 17 residues. Germline CDR1 is DFQATT and CDR2 is SNEGSKA (reference sequence). The CDR3 coding sequence is TGCAGTGCTAGGCCCCGGGACAGAGTCGTCGACACCGGGGAGCTGTTTTTT. Residues: CSARPRDRVVDTGELFF.

The V and J genes are TRBV7-9 and TRBJ1-4; TRBD1 agrees at 8 bases. Germline V CDR1 and CDR2: SEHNR, FQNEAQ (reference sequence). J was trimmed by 7 bases and V by 1 base; bases with no gene match: 8. CDR3 size: 16 residues. The CDR3 DNA reads as TGTGCCAGCAGCTTAGTTTCGTGGGGGACAGGTGAAAAACTGTTTTTT. Protein: CASSLVSWGTGEKLFF.

The chain recombines TRBV20-1 with TRBJ2-5, with D maybe TRBD2 (5 bases). Between the trimmed V and J ends, which lost 6 bases and 4 bases, there was a span of 12 bases. The CDR3 is made up of 12 amino acids. The germline gives CDR1 DFQATT, CDR2 SNEGSKA (reference sequence). The CDR3 sequence is CSARGRGETQYF. The DNA of the CDR3 is TGCAGTGCCCGAGGTCGGGGAGAGACCCAGTACTTC.

This clonotype has at least ten counts. This chain links TRBV5-1 with TRBJ1-3, with D possibly TRBD1 on 6 matching bases. The CDR3 totals 17 residues. V was trimmed by 2 bases and J by 2 bases, leaving 17 bases between them. Germline V gives CDR1 SGHRS, CDR2 YFSETQ. The CDR3 here is CASSFSPGQFTGNTIYF. The CDR3 DNA reads as TGCGCCAGCAGCTTTAGCCCCGGACAGTTCACTGGAAACACCATATATTTT.

This clonotype came up many times. The chain is built from TRBV20-1 and TRBJ2-3; maybe TRBD2 (5 bases). Germline CDR1 and CDR2: DFQATT and SNEGSKA (reference sequence). V dropped 3 bases and J dropped 1 base, with 17 bases sitting between them. The CDR3 loop spans 16 amino acids. The CDR3 protein is CSARKRWGSRTDTQYF. The CDR3 DNA reads TGCAGTGCTAGGAAGCGGTGGGGATCTCGCACAGATACGCAGTATTTT.

The sample holds many counts of this clonotype. The chain employs TRBV6-1 and TRBJ1-3; 9 bases align to TRBD1. The CDR3 length is 19 residues. The ends lost 2 bases at V and 4 bases at J; junction bases unmatched: 15. Germline values: CDR1 MNHNS, CDR2 SASEGT. CDR3 coding DNA: TGTGCCAGCAGTGAAACGGGGACAGGGATAAAGTTTTCAGGAAACACCATATATTTT. It is translated as CASSETGTGIKFSGNTIYF.

This clonotype appeared many times. The V gene is TRBV3-1, the J gene TRBJ1-1; TRBD1 agrees at 9 bases. The germline V gene has CDR1 LGHDT and CDR2 YNNKEL (reference sequence). This CDR3 has 14 residues. Trimming cost V 4 bases and J 3 bases; bases outside gene matches: 3. CDR3: CASSLQGADTEAFF. Here the CDR3 DNA reads TGTGCCAGCAGCCTACAGGGGGCAGACACTGAAGCTTTCTTT.

Comment on this clonotype: A much more abundant neighbour one base away suggests this may be a read error. The rearrangement joins TRBV5-1 to TRBJ2-6; perhaps TRBD2 as D (6 bases). V was trimmed by 7 bases and J by 1 base, leaving 15 bases between them. This CDR3 has 16 amino acids. The germline CDR1 and CDR2 sequences are SGHRS and YFSETQ. CDR3 DNA sequence: TGCGCCAGCGGGACTTATACTAAATCTGGGGCCAACGTCCTGACTTTC. Translated: CASGTYTKSGANVLTF. Variable domain in full (rest from reference TRBV5-1 and TRBJ2-6): KAGVTQTPRYLIKTRGQQVTLSCSPISGHRSVSWYQQTPGQGLQFLFEYFSETQRNKGNFPGRFSGRQFSNSRSEMNVSTLELGDSALYLCASGTYTKSGANVLTFGAGSRLTVL.

This clonotype was seen many times. The V gene is TRBV5-1, the J gene TRBJ2-7, with TRBD1 identical over 10 bases. The length of the CDR3 is 15 residues. Germline V lookup: CDR1 SGHRS, CDR2 YFSETQ. J lost 6 bases, V lost 4 bases, and 10 bases had no gene match. CDR3 sequence reads: CASSEAGTGAGEQYF. The CDR3 coding sequence is TGCGCCAGCAGCGAAGCCGGGACAGGGGCCGGCGAGCAGTACTTC.

This clonotype was recorded at least ten times. The chain has TRBV25-1 and TRBJ2-1; no firm D call. The germline CDR1 and CDR2 sequences are MGHDK and SYGVNS. The CDR3 runs 11 residues. Between the trimmed V and J ends, which lost 1 base and 9 bases, there was a span of 4 bases. CDR3 in DNA: TGTGCCAGCAGTGAATGGAGTGAGCAGTTCTTC. It codes for CASSEWSEQFF.

Many counts were recorded for this clonotype. This chain joins TRBV12-3 or TRBV12-4 and TRBJ2-3; D perhaps matches TRBD2 (5 bases). The CDR3 runs 15 residues. Trimming took off 6 bases at V and 4 bases at J, with 17 bases between the two ends. As DNA, the CDR3 is TGTGCCAGCAGCCAATTGGGAAGAGCGGCAGATACGCAGTATTTT. Its translation is CASSQLGRAADTQYF.

This clonotype was seen ten or more times. The rearrangement links TRBV3-1 to TRBJ2-7; 9 positions agree with TRBD2. Germline loops: CDR1 LGHDT, CDR2 YNNKEL (reference sequence). The V and J ends lost 4 bases and 2 bases, in that order; junction bases with no gene match: 3. The CDR3 runs to 14 residues. DNA for the CDR3: TGTGCCAGCAGCCCGGGGACTAGCACCTACGAGCAGTACTTC. This translates into CASSPGTSTYEQYF.

This clonotype occurred a few times. DNA for the CDR3: TGTGCCAGTAGTACTACAGGGAACACTGAAGCTTTCTTT. It specifies CASSTTGNTEAFF. The V and J genes are TRBV19 and TRBJ1-1, with D perhaps TRBD1 (5 bases). The CDR3 runs 13 residues. Between the trimmed V and J ends, which lost 4 bases and 1 base, there was a span of 7 bases. Germline lookup yields CDR1 LNHDA and CDR2 SQIVND (reference sequence).

This clonotype was counted ten times or more. V and J are TRBV20-1 and TRBJ2-5, with 16 bases lining up with TRBD2. V trimming: 6 bases; J trimming: 1 base; junction bases outside the gene matches: 20. The CDR3 contains 21 residues. Looked up from germline, CDR1 is DFQATT and CDR2 is SNEGSKA (reference sequence). CDR3 DNA: TGCAGTGCAGGGGACAGGGGGGGGACTAGCGGGAGGGCCCTCTTCCAAGAGACCCAGTACTTC. Translation: CSAGDRGGTSGRALFQETQYF.

This clonotype has at least ten counts. The J gene is TRBJ1-6, the V gene TRBV10-3, with no clear D. V dropped 0 bases and J dropped 7 bases, with 4 bases sitting between them. The CDR3 has 13 amino acids. Looked up from germline, CDR1 is ENHRY and CDR2 is SYGVKD. The CDR3 loop is CAISESWNSPLHF. The CDR3 DNA reads as TGTGCCATCAGTGAGTCATGGAATTCACCCCTCCACTTT.

In its sample, this clonotype was seen many times. The chain couples TRBV7-9 to TRBJ2-3; 9 bases map to TRBD1. The CDR3 is made up of 15 amino acids. From germline, CDR1 is SEHNR and CDR2 FQNEAQ (reference sequence). Trimming cost V 3 bases and J 3 bases; bases outside gene matches: 4. CDR3 bases: TGTGCCAGCAGCTTCGGACAGGGGTGGACAGATACGCAGTATTTT. This sequence encodes CASSFGQGWTDTQYF.

This clonotype appeared many times. The chain combines TRBV28 with TRBJ2-1; D gene uncertain. Germline CDR1 is MDHEN and CDR2 is SYDVKM. The CDR3 totals 12 residues. Deletions cut 6 bases from V and 10 bases from J, with 13 bases between. The CDR3: CASSPPFQEQFF. The CDR3 DNA is TGTGCCAGCAGCCCCCCTTTTCAAGAGCAGTTCTTC.

This clonotype has ten or more counts. This chain's CDR3 is CASSLYPPGTGAGKNNEQFF. In DNA, the CDR3 is TGCGCCAGCAGCCTTTACCCCCCGGGGACAGGGGCAGGGAAAAACAATGAGCAGTTCTTC. The rearrangement links TRBV5-1 to TRBJ2-1; 10 nucleotides line up with TRBD1. J lost 5 bases, V lost 4 bases, and 21 bases had no gene match. Germline V gene sequence: CDR1 SGHRS, CDR2 YFSETQ. This CDR3 spans 20 amino acids.

This clonotype showed up many times. The rearrangement links TRBV12-3 or TRBV12-4 to TRBJ2-1, with TRBD2 identical over 8 bases. The CDR3 is made up of 16 amino acids. The J segment lost 1 base and the V segment lost 3 bases, leaving 5 bases of the junction unmatched. CDR3 sequence: CASSFARGGSYNEQFF. The CDR3 nucleotides are TGTGCCAGCAGTTTCGCCCGGGGGGGTTCCTACAATGAGCAGTTCTTC.

There are a few counts of this clonotype. This chain links TRBV28 with TRBJ2-2, with TRBD2 matching 11 bases. Germline CDR1 reads MDHEN; CDR2 reads SYDVKM. This CDR3 comprises 18 residues. Germline trimming cut 1 base from V and 2 bases from J; bases unmatched to any gene: 6. CDR3 residues: CASSLSLLAGVNTGELFF. CDR3 DNA: TGTGCCAGCAGTTTATCTCTACTAGCGGGAGTTAACACCGGGGAGCTGTTTTTT. The full variable domain, its missing parts supplied by reference TRBV28 and TRBJ2-2, is DVKVTQSSRYLVKRTGEKVFLECVQDMDHENMFWYRQDPGLGLRLIYFSYDVKMKEKGDIPEGYSVSREKKERFSLILESASTNQTSMYLCASSLSLLAGVNTGELFFGEGSRLTVL.

This clonotype appeared many times. The rearrangement joins TRBV2 to TRBJ2-1; 9 bases fit TRBD2. Germline trimming cut 10 bases from V and 0 bases from J; bases unmatched to any gene: 7. Germline CDR1 reads SNHLY; CDR2 reads FYNNEI. The CDR3 sequence is 15 residues long. CDR3 in DNA: TGTGCCACCACTAGCGGGCGGAGCTCCTACAATGAGCAGTTCTTC. Translating gives CATTSGRSSYNEQFF. Full variable domain (rest looked up from reference TRBV2 and TRBJ2-1): EPEVTQTPSHQVTQMGQEVILRCVPISNHLYFYWYRQILGQKVEFLVSFYNNEISEKSEIFDDQFSVERPDGSNFTLKIRSTKLEDSAMYFCATTSGRSSYNEQFFGPGTRLTVL.